This TCR beta chain was observed in a study of cytomegalovirus exposure and HLA in healthy donors. PCR amplification relied on 60 Vbeta primers (plus 13 Jbeta primers). Clones were sequenced by immunoSEQ multiplex PCR, and TCRdb holds only the in-frame ones, with some missing. The repertoire holds about 110,000 clones, with around four fifths as singletons. In germline, CDR1 is MNHNS, CDR2 SASEGT. The CDR3 is 16 amino acids. This TCR came from a woman between 55 and 75 years old in good health and CMV-seropositive. The chain is built from TRBV6-1 and TRBJ2-5, with TRBD1 as a possible D gene (6 bases). The DNA end favors TRBJ2-7, so the J call may be wrong. The sequenced material came from PBMCs. CDR3 loop: CASSEATGTKPYEQYF. The CDR3 DNA follows: TGTGCCAGCAGTGAAGCCACCGGGACAAAACCCTACGAGCAGTACTTC.